The 18 T cell receptor beta chains below all came from one sample that was sequenced in a study of response to subunit inactivated influenza vaccine. TCRdb re-analysed the RT-PCR reads in MiXCR, keeping a single row per CDR3 protein. The repertoire holds over 150,000 distinct CDR3 sequences, approximately 8.7% seen once, with under 13% in the top ten. This material consisted of non-naive T cells sorted from PBMCs, taken on the day of vaccination. The receptors here all came from a man aged 50-60 years who received an inactivated influenza vaccine.

The V and J genes are TRBV6-1 and TRBJ2-1; D may be TRBD2 (6 bases). Trimming removed 7 bases at V and 4 bases at J, with 11 bases between. The CDR3 spans 13 residues. CDR1 MNHNS and CDR2 SASEGT come from the germline V gene. The CDR3 nucleotides are TGTGCCAGCAACCGGGGAGGTTACAATGAGCAGTTCTTC. It yields the protein CASNRGGYNEQFF.

This clonotype was recorded a few times. V usage is TRBV15 and J usage is TRBJ1-1; no reliable D call. This CDR3 contains 13 residues. V lost 2 bases and J 4 bases, leaving 8 bases between the germline ends. Germline V CDR1 and CDR2: LNHNV, YYDKDF (reference sequence). The CDR3 is CATSRSWGTEAFF. CDR3 coding DNA: TGTGCCACCAGCAGATCGTGGGGCACTGAAGCTTTCTTT.

The chain uses TRBV30 and TRBJ2-7, with 7 bases that match TRBD1. Trimming cost V 0 bases and J 0 bases; bases outside gene matches: 5. CDR3 size: 15 residues. Germline-derived CDR1 and CDR2 are GTSNPN and SVGIG (reference sequence). The CDR3 nucleotides are TGTGCCTGGAGTGTTCGAGCAGGGGGCTCCTACGAGCAGTACTTC. It is translated as CAWSVRAGGSYEQYF.

At least ten counts were recorded for this clonotype. The V gene is TRBV25-1, the J gene TRBJ2-1; no firm D call. The CDR3 loop spans 14 amino acids. V lost 8 bases to trimming and J lost 8 bases, with 19 bases between them. Germline assignment: CDR1 MGHDK and CDR2 SYGVNS. The CDR3: CASSLSRASDEQFF. The CDR3 DNA follows: TGTGCCAGCTCTCTCAGTAGGGCTTCGGATGAGCAGTTCTTC.

This clonotype was seen a handful of times. The rearrangement links TRBV28 to TRBJ2-1; 9 bases are a match to TRBD2. Germline V CDR1 and CDR2: MDHEN, SYDVKM. The CDR3 is made up of 14 amino acids. Unmatched junction bases numbered 13, after V lost 10 bases and J lost 9 bases. The CDR3 DNA follows: TGTGCCACCGGAAGGGCGGGGGGGCGGAGTGAGCAGTTCTTC. Translating it yields CATGRAGGRSEQFF.

This clonotype was counted a few times. The rearrangement uses TRBV7-2 and TRBJ2-7; 7 positions match TRBD2. The germline V gene has CDR1 SGHTA and CDR2 FQGNSA. The CDR3 runs 15 residues. V lost 5 bases to trimming and J lost 2 bases; unmatched junction nucleotides: 9. In DNA, the CDR3 is TGTGCCAGCAGCCGGAGCGGGGCAGCTACCTACGAGCAGTACTTC. This codes for CASSRSGAATYEQYF.

This clonotype was counted many times. The chain's CDR3 is CASSWGTGNEQYF. CDR3 in DNA: TGCGCCAGCAGCTGGGGGACAGGGAACGAGCAGTACTTC. V is TRBV5-1 and J is TRBJ2-7, with TRBD1 identical over 9 bases. The V segment lost 3 bases and the J segment 5 bases; nucleotides outside the gene matches: 3. Germline V lookup: CDR1 SGHRS, CDR2 YFSETQ. This CDR3 is built from 13 residues. The variable domain in full, with the rest retrieved from reference TRBV5-1 and TRBJ2-7, is KAGVTQTPRYLIKTRGQQVTLSCSPISGHRSVSWYQQTPGQGLQFLFEYFSETQRNKGNFPGRFSGRQFSNSRSEMNVSTLELGDSALYLCASSWGTGNEQYFGPGTRLTVT.

The chain links TRBV29-1 to TRBJ1-2; D gene unclear. CDR1 SQVTM and CDR2 ANQGSEA come from the germline V gene. V was pared by 0 bases and J by 5 bases, with 16 bases between. This CDR3 is built from 15 residues. Here the CDR3 reads CSVEDTVVLGYGYTF. CDR3 DNA sequence: TGCAGCGTTGAAGACACAGTGGTCTTGGGTTATGGCTACACCTTC.

In its sample, this clonotype was seen many times. The J gene is TRBJ1-1, the V gene TRBV18; D is undetermined. The CDR3 length is 14 residues. The V end was cut by 2 bases, the J end by 3 bases, with 10 bases between. Germline V CDR1 and CDR2: KGHSH, LQKENI. The CDR3 DNA reads as TGTGCCAGCTCACCAGGTTTGGCAGACACTGAAGCTTTCTTT. Translating gives CASSPGLADTEAFF.

In this sample, this clonotype turned up a few times. The chain links TRBV7-2 to TRBJ2-7; D gene uncertain. The germline V gene encodes CDR1 SGHTA and CDR2 FQGNSA. Trimming stripped 3 bases from V and 3 bases from J, with 6 bases between. This CDR3 spans 12 amino acids. CDR3 coding DNA: TGTGCCAGCAGCTTCAAGAACTACGAGCAGTACTTC. This codes for CASSFKNYEQYF. Combining the CDR3 with reference TRBV7-2 and TRBJ2-7 gives the whole variable domain GAGVSQSPSNKVTEKGKDVELRCDPISGHTALYWYRQSLGQGLEFLIYFQGNSAPDKSGLPSDRFSAERTGGSVSTLTIQRTQQEDSAVYLCASSFKNYEQYFGPGTRLTVT.

This chain uses TRBV7-6 with TRBJ2-3, with a possible D match to TRBD2 (5 bases). Between the trimmed V and J ends, which lost 3 bases and 1 base, there was a span of 17 bases. This CDR3 spans 17 amino acids. Per germline, CDR1 SGHVS and CDR2 FNYEAQ. CDR3 nucleotide sequence: TGTGCCAGCAGCTTGGAGGACGGGATCGCTCGCACAGATACGCAGTATTTT. Its translation is CASSLEDGIARTDTQYF.

This clonotype has at least ten counts. The CDR3 DNA follows: TGTGCCATCAGTGACCGGGACAGGACTAAAAACATTCAGTACTTC. This sequence encodes CAISDRDRTKNIQYF. The chain recombines TRBV10-3 with TRBJ2-4; TRBD1 aligns across 8 bases. J gave up 4 bases and V 3 bases, and 5 bases lay outside the gene matches. The CDR3 loop spans 15 amino acids. Germline CDR1 ENHRY, CDR2 SYGVKD.

The V call is TRBV12-3 or TRBV12-4, the J call TRBJ2-7, with TRBD2 matching 7 bases. CDR3 length: 15 amino acids. V shed 1 base and J 1 base; nucleotides not matched to a gene: 4. CDR3 sequence reads: CASSLGISGSYEQYF. The CDR3 DNA reads TGTGCCAGCAGTTTAGGTATTAGCGGGTCCTACGAGCAGTACTTC.

This clonotype was seen a few times. The chain joins TRBV6-1 to TRBJ2-3, with D possibly being TRBD2 (5 bases). There are 15 residues in the CDR3. Looked up from germline, CDR1 is MNHNS and CDR2 is SASEGT. V dropped 0 bases and J dropped 3 bases, with 10 bases sitting between them. In DNA form, the CDR3 reads TGTGCCAGCAGTGAAGCGGCTTCGGGGACAGATACGCAGTATTTT. Amino acid sequence: CASSEAASGTDTQYF.

This clonotype has only a few counts. The chain is built from TRBV6-1 and TRBJ2-1; D is possibly TRBD1 or TRBD2 (6 bases each). Germline-derived CDR1 and CDR2 are MNHNS and SASEGT. The CDR3 contains 18 residues. Trimming pared 1 base from V and 5 bases from J, leaving 21 bases between. The chain's CDR3 is CASSEVGGLRYLNNEQFF. The CDR3 bases are TGTGCCAGCAGTGAAGTCGGGGGCCTACGATATTTAAACAATGAGCAGTTCTTC.

This clonotype has only a few counts. V usage is TRBV5-5 and J usage is TRBJ2-3, with D unclear. Germline V lookup: CDR1 SGHKS, CDR2 YYEKEE (reference sequence). The V end was cut by 2 bases, the J end by 4 bases, with 14 bases between. The CDR3 contains 15 residues. CDR3 sequence (DNA): TGTGCCAGCAGCTTTTCACCCAGAGATGCAGATACGCAGTATTTT. Protein sequence: CASSFSPRDADTQYF.

CDR3 DNA: TGTGCCAGCAGCTTCTGGGGTCGGACCCCCGGCGGGGGCTACACCTTC. Its protein is CASSFWGRTPGGGYTF. The chain links TRBV11-2 to TRBJ1-2; D is undetermined. The V gene lost 3 bases and the J gene lost 8 bases, with 22 bases spanning the gap. Germline CDR1 reads SGHAT; CDR2 reads FQNNGV. The CDR3 is made up of 16 amino acids.

In its sample, this clonotype was seen many times. The chain employs TRBV28 and TRBJ1-2; 7 nucleotides match TRBD1. The germline V gene has CDR1 MDHEN and CDR2 SYDVKM. This CDR3 spans 12 amino acids. V dropped 3 bases and J dropped 14; count of bases not matched to a gene: 9. The chain's CDR3 is CASSFLGQAETF. CDR3 in DNA: TGTGCCAGCAGTTTCCTCGGACAGGCGGAGACCTTC.